This T cell receptor beta chain was identified in a study of blood T cell repertoires in COVID-19. About the research overall: There were acute and convalescent COVID-19 samples, and they came from the United States, Italy and Spain.

The CDR3 is 13 amino acids. Germline-derived CDR1 and CDR2 are LNHNV and YYDKDF (reference sequence). Trimming pared 0 bases from V and 4 bases from J, leaving 6 bases between. In the original processing: Reference gene primer amplification gave estimated nucleated cell counts. Generated by immunoSEQ multiplex PCR, the TCRdb table keeps only in-frame clones and is missing some. V, J and clone size reflect that table, while D and trimming were determined from the DNA. This table has around 30,000 clones, about 90% appearing once. The specimen was peripheral blood. The chain is built from TRBV15 and TRBJ1-1; D gene ambiguous. This sequence originates from a man between 50 and 59 years old with active COVID-19. CDR3 sequence reads: CATSRDIRTEAFF. In DNA, the CDR3 is TGTGCCACCAGCAGAGATATTCGCACTGAAGCTTTCTTT.